This note documents a single T cell receptor (beta chain) sequence. The data belong to a study of OX40 agonist ivuxolimab in advanced cancers. Turning to the study itself: The drug used for patients, ivuxolimab, was an agonistic anti-OX40 (CD134) antibody. Patients assigned to dose escalation were diagnosed with hepatocellular carcinoma, melanoma, renal cell or head and neck cancer.

Germline values: CDR1 SGHTA, CDR2 FQGNSA. The CDR3 has 15 residues. V was clipped by 5 bases and J by 8 bases; unmatched bases: 7. Profiling relied on immunoSEQ multiplex PCR, and the TCRdb table lists in-frame clones only, not all of them. The top ten clones hold 0.5% to 0.65% of a sample with tens of thousands of clones, about 88% of them seen once. The clonotype comes from an adult with an advanced solid tumor such as melanoma, head and neck, liver or kidney cancer. Here the sequenced sample was CD4+ or CD8+ T cells sorted from blood, taken in a trial of the OX40 agonist ivuxolimab. The chain joins TRBV7-2 to TRBJ2-4, with 12 positions matching TRBD2. The CDR3 loop is CASSTQLAGGYIQYF. CDR3 coding DNA: TGTGCCAGCAGCACGCAACTAGCGGGAGGATACATTCAGTACTTC.